The 23 T cell receptor beta chains presented below share a single source sample, sequenced in a study of blood T cells in healthy people across ages. Sample-barcoded 5' priming and a J-beta primer mix drove a second PCR of 7 to 11 cycles. TCRdb re-analysed the 5' RACE reads in MiXCR, keeping a single row per CDR3 protein. Of approximately 850,000 distinct CDR3 sequences in the sample, 40% to 50% are singletons; the top ten hold about a fifth. The sequencing input was blood. The receptors derive from a man in his 60s in good health.

In DNA, the CDR3 is TGTGCCAGCAGAGGACAGGTTAACTACGAGCGGTACTTC. This gives the protein CASRGQVNYERYF. The chain is built from TRBV6-2 or TRBV6-3 and TRBJ2-5, with 7 bases aligning to TRBD1. V lost 6 bases, J lost 13 bases, and 14 bases stayed unmatched. Per germline, CDR1 MNHEY and CDR2 SVGEGT. The CDR3 is 13 amino acids.

V is TRBV2 and J is TRBJ1-5, with 8 bases matching TRBD1. V trimming: 6 bases; J trimming: 4 bases; junction bases outside the gene matches: 8. The CDR3 runs 15 residues. Germline V gene lookup returns CDR1 SNHLY and CDR2 FYNNEI. The CDR3, as DNA: TGTGCCAGCAGCCCCAGGGGGCACGGGAATCAGCCCCAGCATTTT. It codes for CASSPRGHGNQPQHF.

The chain recombines TRBV30 with TRBJ2-1; no definite D call. V was cut by 2 bases and J by 1 base, with 15 bases left in between. CDR3 size: 16 residues. Germline CDR1 reads GTSNPN; CDR2 reads SVGIG (reference sequence). Here the CDR3 reads CAWSPAADVSYNEQFF. Written as DNA, the CDR3 is TGTGCCTGGAGTCCAGCCGCGGACGTTTCCTACAATGAGCAGTTCTTC.

The chain recombines TRBV5-4 with TRBJ1-6; 8 positions agree with TRBD1. CDR3 length: 16 residues. V was clipped by 4 bases and J by 6 bases; unmatched bases: 9. Germline loops: CDR1 SGHNT, CDR2 YYREEE (reference sequence). This chain's CDR3 is CASSTSQGAGNSPLHF. CDR3 coding DNA: TGTGCCAGCAGCACGAGTCAGGGGGCAGGTAATTCACCCCTCCACTTT.

The chain has TRBV20-1 and TRBJ1-5; TRBD1 agrees at 8 bases. Germline loops: CDR1 DFQATT, CDR2 SNEGSKA (reference sequence). The CDR3 extends over 12 amino acids. V gave up 5 bases and J gave up 7 bases; unmatched junction bases: 4. The CDR3 DNA follows: TGCAGTGCTGCGACAGGGGAACAGCCCCAGCATTTT. As protein: CSAATGEQPQHF.

As for this clonotype: The junction does not match germline at one end; this may be a read error. The V and J genes are TRBV10-3 and TRBJ2-3; 10 bases line up with TRBD2. Germline lookup yields CDR1 ENHRY and CDR2 SYGVKD. The CDR3 consists of 14 residues. CDR3 sequence: CAIRTSGGADTRYF. The DNA of the CDR3 is TGTGCCATCAGGACGAGCGGGGGGGCAGATACGCGGTATTTT.

The chain recombines TRBV29-1 with TRBJ1-2, with TRBD1 as a possible D gene (5 bases). Germline V lookup: CDR1 SQVTM, CDR2 ANQGSEA. Trimming pared 7 bases from V and 2 bases from J, leaving 17 bases between. This CDR3 is 14 amino acids long. The CDR3 loop reads CSEHEVRENYGYTF. Written as DNA, the CDR3 is TGCAGCGAACACGAGGTCAGGGAGAACTATGGCTACACCTTC.

This clonotype was found a few times. V is TRBV20-1 and J is TRBJ2-1; D may be TRBD1 (6 bases). Germline values: CDR1 DFQATT, CDR2 SNEGSKA (reference sequence). Trimming pared 0 bases from V and 6 bases from J, leaving 18 bases between. This CDR3 contains 16 residues. CDR3 protein: CSARDFGTSLFNEQFF. The CDR3 region has the DNA TGCAGTGCTAGAGATTTTGGGACATCCCTTTTCAATGAGCAGTTCTTC.

This clonotype was picked up a small number of times. The V gene is TRBV6-6, the J gene TRBJ2-7, with D tentatively TRBD1 (6 bases). Germline CDR1 is MNHNY and CDR2 is SVGAGI (reference sequence). This CDR3 is built from 15 residues. The ends were cut back, 7 bases at V and 3 bases at J, with 19 bases in the middle. CDR3 loop: CASTSRDNTGYEQYF. The DNA for the CDR3 is TGTGCCAGCACTTCCCGGGACAATACTGGCTACGAGCAGTACTTC.

The table lists this clonotype with a few counts. V and J are TRBV5-6 and TRBJ2-5; no clear D. This CDR3 is built from 11 residues. CDR1 is SGHDT and CDR2 is YYEEEE in the germline V gene. The V end was cut by 4 bases, the J end by 7 bases, with 8 bases between. CDR3 sequence reads: CASSPLGTQYF. The CDR3 DNA is TGTGCCAGCAGCCCCCTGGGGACCCAGTACTTC.

The chain carries TRBV6-2 or TRBV6-3 and TRBJ1-5; D not certain. The CDR3 totals 17 residues. The V end lost 4 bases, the J end lost 2 bases, and 18 bases lay between the germline ends. CDR1 is MNHEY and CDR2 is SVGEGT in the germline V gene. The CDR3 reads CASSSSPSGVGNQPQHF. The CDR3 region has the DNA TGTGCCAGCAGTTCCTCCCCAAGTGGGGTGGGCAATCAGCCCCAGCATTTT.

This clonotype was seen repeatedly, ten times or more. V is TRBV6-1 and J is TRBJ1-2, with no clear D. Germline V gives CDR1 MNHNS, CDR2 SASEGT. This CDR3 is built from 15 residues. Trimming shortened V by 2 bases and J by 3 bases, and 13 bases separated the two germline ends. The CDR3 coding sequence is TGTGCCAGCAGTGAAAGTGTCGACTACTACTATGGCTACACCTTC. Translation: CASSESVDYYYGYTF.

The table lists this clonotype with a few counts. This chain uses TRBV5-1 with TRBJ2-5; TRBD2 matches at 11 bases. CDR3 length: 16 residues. Germline V gives CDR1 SGHRS, CDR2 YFSETQ. V gave up 5 bases and J gave up 1 base; unmatched junction bases: 7. The CDR3 region is CASSRTSGSGQETQYF. Written as DNA, the CDR3 is TGCGCCAGCAGTCGGACTAGCGGGTCTGGCCAAGAGACCCAGTACTTC.

This clonotype was counted a few times. The chain is built from TRBV15 and TRBJ2-3, with D perhaps given as TRBD1 or TRBD2 (5 bases each). The CDR3 extends over 16 amino acids. The V end was cut by 3 bases, the J end by 1 base, with 14 bases between. CDR1 is LNHNV, CDR2 YYDKDF, per germline (reference sequence). CDR3 in amino acids: CATSRGLPGRTDTQYF. Here the CDR3 DNA reads TGTGCCACCAGCAGGGGCCTGCCGGGACGCACAGATACGCAGTATTTT.

For this clonotype: This may be a read error, as it is one base from a much larger clone. The chain recombines TRBV20-1 with TRBJ2-7; TRBD2 matches at 12 bases. The CDR3 is 15 amino acids. Germline CDR1 DFQATT, CDR2 SNEGSKA (reference sequence). The ends lost 7 bases at V and 0 bases at J; junction bases unmatched: 7. CDR3 protein: CSDSPTSGGSYEQYF. CDR3 DNA: TGCAGTGATAGCCCGACTAGCGGGGGCTCCTACGAGCAGTACTTC.

V usage is TRBV11-2 and J usage is TRBJ2-5; D unclear. Looked up from germline, CDR1 is SGHAT and CDR2 is FQNNGV. V was shortened by 5 bases and J by 11 bases, with 18 bases between the two germline ends. The CDR3 totals 13 residues. CDR3 in amino acids: CASSPRTTNEQYF. Here the CDR3 DNA reads TGTGCCAGCAGCCCAAGGACGACCAATGAGCAGTACTTC.

This clonotype occurred a few times. V gene TRBV9 combines with J gene TRBJ2-1; D unresolved. The V gene's germline CDR1 is SGDLS and CDR2 YYNGEE. This CDR3 is built from 14 residues. V was clipped by 0 bases and J by 8 bases, with 12 bases between them. As DNA, the CDR3 is TGTGCCAGCAGCGTAGCTCTTTTTGGGGATGAGCAGTTCTTC. Its protein product is CASSVALFGDEQFF.

V is TRBV5-1 and J is TRBJ2-3, with 10 bases aligning to TRBD2. The CDR3 contains 15 residues. Germline-derived CDR1 and CDR2 are SGHRS and YFSETQ. J gave up 1 base and V 2 bases, and 1 base lay outside the gene matches. The CDR3 here is CASSFGTSGTDTQYF. DNA for the CDR3: TGCGCCAGCAGCTTTGGGACTAGCGGCACAGATACGCAGTATTTT.

This chain connects TRBV9 to TRBJ1-6; no reliable D call. CDR3 length equals 14 residues. Germline V gives CDR1 SGDLS, CDR2 YYNGEE. Trimming pared 3 bases from V and 7 bases from J, leaving 11 bases between. The CDR3 reads CASSGGRGNSPLHF. The CDR3 bases are TGTGCCAGCAGCGGGGGTCGGGGAAATTCACCCCTCCACTTT.

The V call is TRBV6-5, the J call TRBJ1-4; D not resolved. This CDR3 comprises 15 residues. The germline V gene encodes CDR1 MNHEY and CDR2 SVGAGI. Between the trimmed V and J ends, which lost 5 bases and 2 bases, there was a span of 12 bases. The CDR3 region has the DNA TGTGCCAGCAGTCGCACAAGGGCCACTAATGAAAAACTGTTTTTT. Protein product: CASSRTRATNEKLFF.

A few counts support this clonotype. The rearrangement uses TRBV20-1 and TRBJ1-2; possibly TRBD1 for D (6 bases). Germline CDR1 is DFQATT and CDR2 is SNEGSKA (reference sequence). The CDR3 consists of 12 residues. V shed 5 bases and J shed 8 bases, with 15 bases lying between them. CDR3 nucleotide sequence: TGCAGTGCTCCTCCGGGACACGGAGGCTACACCTTC. Protein sequence: CSAPPGHGGYTF.

This chain uses TRBV7-9 with TRBJ2-5; a possible D gene is TRBD2 (5 bases). Germline CDR1 is SEHNR and CDR2 is FQNEAQ (reference sequence). Trimming took 4 bases from V and 5 from J, leaving 23 bases between them. The CDR3 is 17 residues long. As DNA, the CDR3 is TGTGCCAGCAGCTCGTCTATTTCGGACTCTCCCAGCGAGACCCAGTACTTC. The encoded protein is CASSSSISDSPSETQYF. The variable domain in full, with the rest retrieved from reference TRBV7-9 and TRBJ2-5, is DTGVSQNPRHKITKRGQNVTFRCDPISEHNRLYWYRQTLGQGPEFLTYFQNEAQLEKSRLLSDRFSAERPKGSFSTLEIQRTEQGDSAMYLCASSSSISDSPSETQYFGPGTRLLVL.

Comments on this clonotype: One end of the junction varies from germline; a read error may be responsible. The rearrangement joins TRBV28 to TRBJ2-2; the D gene could be TRBD1 or TRBD2 (5 bases each). Germline CDR1 MDHEN, CDR2 SYDVKM. The length of the CDR3 is 11 residues. This CDR3 is CASSFGGGLFF. CDR3 coding DNA: TGTGCCAGCAGTTTCGGTGGGGGGCTGTTTTTT.